The 3 T cell receptor beta chains below were found in one sample sequenced in a study of OX40 agonist ivuxolimab in advanced cancers. Clones were read by immunoSEQ multiplex PCR, and TCRdb kept only the in-frame ones, dropping some. The sample shows about 77,000 clones, roughly 85% of them seen only once. The sequences come from CD4+ or CD8+ T cells sorted from blood, collected in a trial of the OX40 agonist ivuxolimab. All receptors derive from an adult with an advanced solid tumor such as melanoma, head and neck, liver or kidney cancer.

Here the CDR3 DNA reads TGCGCCAGCAGCCCCGCCGGGACTGCCTCTGGAAACACCATATATTTT. It is translated as CASSPAGTASGNTIYF. V and J are TRBV5-1 and TRBJ1-3, with D possibly being TRBD1 (5 bases). With 4 bases removed from V and 0 bases from J, the gap between germline ends came to 14 bases. In germline, CDR1 is SGHRS, CDR2 YFSETQ. The CDR3 has 16 amino acids.

The chain combines TRBV7-2 with TRBJ1-2; perhaps TRBD1 as D (6 bases). The length of the CDR3 is 14 residues. Germline assignment: CDR1 SGHTA and CDR2 FQGNSA. The V and J ends lost 5 bases and 5 bases respectively, with 15 bases between them. CDR3 sequence (DNA): TGTGCCAGCAGCCCTGGACAGAACTTTTATGGCTACACCTTC. Translated: CASSPGQNFYGYTF.

J is TRBJ2-7 and V is TRBV5-1, with D possibly being TRBD1 or TRBD2 (6 bases each). The ends were cut back, 1 base at V and 5 bases at J, with 16 bases in the middle. CDR3 length equals 15 residues. The V gene's germline CDR1 is SGHRS and CDR2 YFSETQ. CDR3 sequence: CASSLRGASEHEQYF. CDR3 nucleotide sequence: TGCGCCAGCAGCTTGAGGGGGGCCTCGGAGCACGAGCAGTACTTC.